This T cell receptor beta chain was sequenced in a study of Graves' ophthalmopathy and Graves' hyperthyroidism. Amplifying from RNA transcripts, the study obtained TCR beta CDR3 regions. RT-PCR was first run with HTBI primers, then multiplex PCR in a second round. Using its own MiXCR run on the multiplex PCR reads, TCRdb lists one record per CDR3 protein. The sample yields about 390,000 distinct CDR3 sequences, over 15% seen once. Study findings and constraints: Most expanded thyroid clonotypes above 0.001 frequency also appeared in blood. Prediction of ophthalmopathy progression reached roughly 68% sensitivity and approximately 73% specificity.

Certain patients, namely those with other autoimmune diseases, uncontrolled infections, pregnancy or lactation, were excluded. In regard to this clonotype: What it binds is unknown.

Looked up from germline, CDR1 is WSHSY and CDR2 is SAAADI. The CDR3 is 15 residues long. V shed 7 bases and J 3 bases; nucleotides not matched to a gene: 9. Sequenced input: peripheral blood. The J gene is TRBJ1-5, the V gene TRBV10-2; 7 bases are shared with TRBD1. The clonotype was recovered from a woman in her late teens or twenties with stable Graves' hyperthyroidism. The CDR3 DNA reads as TGCGCCAGCACACAGGGGAGGGAAGCCAATCAGCCCCAGCATTTT. It specifies CASTQGREANQPQHF.